This T cell receptor (beta chain) was captured by sequencing in a study of blood T cell repertoires in COVID-19 (dated by TCRdb to 2018 to 2020). The study in broad terms: Collaborator samples came from the United States, Italy and Spain and covered acute and convalescent phases of COVID-19. The prospective study material was composed of cDNA or gDNA derived from T cells, B-cell-depleted T cells, or PBMCs. Subjects who had been exposed to COVID-19, were actively infected with it, or had recovered from it provided the deeply sampled blood TCRbeta repertoires that made up the dataset. The repertoires were made available in a free public database intended to serve as a resource for research on the immune response to SARS-CoV-2. Samples were obtained from the ongoing ImmuneRACE study (first 160 participants) and from about 1,300 subjects provided by 6 global collaborators. The sample metadata nearly always contained a de-identified subject ID, COVID-19 status, age in years and sex. Where HLA class I and class II types were available, the types were taken from metadata supplied by the sample provider, not from assay-based typing. Points the paper makes about the study in general: How much clinical and demographic metadata was included differed by source and by participant, and the metadata was provided uncurated.

The collaborating institutions used their own protocols to collect whole blood in K2EDTA tubes. For TCRbeta analysis, collaborator samples were shipped as frozen whole blood, as isolated PBMCs, or as DNA extracted from either sample type. TCRbeta CDR3 regions were amplified from genomic DNA using the immunoSEQ Assay, a bias-controlled multiplex PCR. The original pipeline was this. Within the assay, amplification of reference gene primers was used to estimate how many nucleated cells each sample contained. To quantify the absolute abundance of each unique TCRbeta CDR3 rearrangement, sequence reads were collapsed and filtered. Productive Simpson clonality was computed per sample as the square root of Simpson's diversity index over productive rearrangements. The table comes from immuneACCESS by way of TCRdb, which keeps in-frame sequences with V and J called. Part of the clones is missing from these tables; in studies checked, under half for an unresolved V gene and the rest for unknown reasons. V, J and clone size are those of that table, while D and trimming were read from the DNA. The sample table holds approximately 150,000 clones, of which 84% were seen once. The ten biggest clones cover about 10% of the sample.

Concerning this clone: Its antigen specificity is not known. Base qualities are missing; no much larger clone stands one base away.

The CDR3 measures 12 amino acids from cysteine to phenylalanine. Just the 36-base CDR3 DNA is kept, in frame starting at base 1. V is clipped by 5 bases and J by 6 bases, and the sequence between their germline boundaries is 9 bases long. Based on the germline V gene, the CDR1 and CDR2 sequences are SGHTA and FQGNSA. Input material: peripheral blood. The rearrangement joined TRBV7-2 to TRBJ2-3, with a weak D call of TRBD2 (5 bases match). This clonotype originated in a man in his sixties with active or convalescent COVID-19. The DNA reads as follows: TGTGCCAGCAGCCAGAGGGTTGATACGCAGTATTTT. It encodes CASSQRVDTQYF.